The 4 T cell receptor beta chains below all came from one sample that was sequenced in a study of T cell responses to AZD1222 COVID-19 vaccine. Measured with immunoSEQ multiplex PCR; TCRdb has only the in-frame clones, and not every one. This table holds some 150,000 clones, 85% found once. The specimen was peripheral blood, collected 28 days after the second dose of the MenACWY control vaccine. The origin of the receptors is an adult who received the MenACWY meningococcal vaccine as a control.

The rearrangement joins TRBV19 to TRBJ1-5, with TRBD1 identical over 9 bases. CDR1 LNHDA and CDR2 SQIVND come from the germline V gene (reference sequence). Trimming took 6 bases from V and 6 from J; bases not matched to a gene: 3. The CDR3 loop spans 13 amino acids. The CDR3 reads CASRGQGSQPQHF. The CDR3 DNA reads TGTGCCAGTAGAGGACAGGGGAGTCAGCCCCAGCATTTT.

This clone was seen just once. The chain links TRBV19 to TRBJ2-7, with 7 bases matching TRBD2. The CDR3 loop spans 13 amino acids. Germline assignment: CDR1 LNHDA and CDR2 SQIVND (reference sequence). With 7 bases clipped from V and 6 bases from J, the junction kept 9 bases outside the gene matches. The CDR3 bases are TGTGCCAGTAAGACCCGGGGAGGGAGCGAGCAGTACTTC. Amino acids: CASKTRGGSEQYF. Variable domain in full (rest from reference TRBV19 and TRBJ2-7): DGGITQSPKYLFRKEGQNVTLSCEQNLNHDAMYWYRQDPGQGLRLIYYSQIVNDFQKGDIAEGYSVSREKKESFPLTVTSAQKNPTAFYLCASKTRGGSEQYFGPGTRLTVT.

The V call is TRBV12-3 or TRBV12-4, the J call TRBJ1-6, with D uncertain. The CDR3 runs to 13 residues. V lost 4 bases, J lost 7 bases, and 8 bases lay in between. The chain's CDR3 is CASSSGSNSPLHF. The CDR3 nucleotides are TGTGCCAGCAGTTCGGGCTCCAATTCACCCCTCCACTTT.

CDR3 residues: CASGPYSPLHF. The CDR3 DNA sequence: TGTGCTAGTGGTCCCTATTCACCCCTCCACTTT. The chain links TRBV12-5 to TRBJ1-6; unclear D gene. This CDR3 has 11 amino acids. The germline V gene has CDR1 LGHNT and CDR2 FRNRAP. Trimming left V 5 bases short and J 8 bases short, with 4 bases between.